These T cell receptor beta chains were read from a single sample in a study of T cell responses to AZD1222 COVID-19 vaccine. The data were produced by immunoSEQ multiplex PCR, yet TCRdb's version contains in-frame clones alone and is incomplete. The sample lists 90,000 to 120,000 clones, around 90% seen once, with about 1.2% in the top ten. The input for sequencing was peripheral blood, taken on day 0 of AZD1222 vaccination. The receptors here all came from an adult in good health. The CDR3 runs from the conserved cysteine through the conserved F or W. The order of the fields is D gene, V gene, J gene, clone size, CDR3 length, CDR3 DNA, CDR3 protein. The D gene is left open where the match is weak. Size is omitted from some rows. Given values are once, few, many or a class for expanded clones.

>TRBD1|TRBV5-1|TRBJ2-5|NA|13
TGCGCCAGCAATCCGGACAGGGTCGAGACCCAGTACTTC
CASNPDRVETQYF
>NA|TRBV13|TRBJ1-1|few|12
TGTGCCAGCAGCTTTGGGAACACTGAAGCTTTCTTT
CASSFGNTEAFF
>NA|TRBV7-2|TRBJ1-2|NA|13
TGTGCCAGCAGCTTGTTTCCAGCAGACGGCTACACCTTC
CASSLFPADGYTF
>NA|TRBV6-4|TRBJ1-4|NA|16
TGTGCCAGCAGAAGGCAGGGTGAGGGGCTGGTTGAAAAACTGTTTTTT
CASRRQGEGLVEKLFF
>NA|TRBV11-1|TRBJ2-3|NA|15
TGTGCCAGCAGCTTACAAGGGGAAGCCACAGATACGCAGTATTTT
CASSLQGEATDTQYF
>TRBD1|TRBV7-2|TRBJ1-1|NA|14
TGTGCCAGCAGCTTAGTAGGGACAGGGGCTGAAGCTTTCTTT
CASSLVGTGAEAFF
>NA|TRBV2|TRBJ2-7|NA|15
TGTGCCAGCAGTGAAAACAGTTTGAGCTCCTACGAGCAGTACTTC
CASSENSLSSYEQYF
>TRBD1|TRBV9|TRBJ1-6|NA|15
TGTGCCAGCAGCCCTTGGACAGGGGTGAATTCACCCCTCCACTTT
CASSPWTGVNSPLHF
>TRBD2|TRBV7-2|TRBJ2-5|once|16
TGTGCCAGCAGCCCTCCGGGTCGGGGGGGCCCTGAGACCCAGTACTTC
CASSPPGRGGPETQYF
>NA|TRBV28|TRBJ1-4|NA|11
TGTGCCAGCAGGGGCTACGAAAAACTGTTTTTT
CASRGYEKLFF
>NA|TRBV15|TRBJ1-5|once|15
TGTGCCACCGGGAGTTTTTTGACAGTTGGTCAGCCCCAGCATTTT
CATGSFLTVGQPQHF
>TRBD2|TRBV28|TRBJ2-7|NA|16
TGTGCCAGCAGTTCTCCGGGACTAGGAATTGCTCTCGAGCAGTACTTC
CASSSPGLGIALEQYF
>NA|TRBV6-2/TRBV6-3|TRBJ2-7|NA|14
TGTGCCAGCAGTTACTACCCCCACTCCTACGAGCAGTACTTC
CASSYYPHSYEQYF
>NA|TRBV19|TRBJ1-1|NA|15
TGTGCCAGTAGCCCCCCCGGCAGGGGATACACTGAAGCTTTCTTT
CASSPPGRGYTEAFF
>NA|TRBV28|TRBJ1-5|NA|17
TGTGCCAGCAGTTTACCCCCCGGAAGGTCTAGCAATCAGCCCCAGCATTTT
CASSLPPGRSSNQPQHF
>TRBD1|TRBV27|TRBJ1-2|once|14
TGTGCCAGCAGGGGACAGGGCCTTAACTATGGCTACACCTTC
CASRGQGLNYGYTF
>TRBD2|TRBV5-1|TRBJ2-1|NA|14
TGCGCCAGCTCCGGGGGGAGGGCGGTAAATGAGCAGTTCTTC
CASSGGRAVNEQFF
>NA|TRBV12-3/TRBV12-4|TRBJ1-2|NA|12
TGTGCCAGCAGTGCAGACAGTTATGGCTACACCTTC
CASSADSYGYTF
>TRBD1|TRBV7-2|TRBJ1-5|NA|14
TGTGCCAGCAGCTTCGACAGGGGTAATCAGCCCCAGCATTTT
CASSFDRGNQPQHF
>NA|TRBV7-8|TRBJ2-3|NA|16
TGTGCCAGCAGCTTGCGCTTAGGTTCAAACACAGATACGCAGTATTTT
CASSLRLGSNTDTQYF
>NA|TRBV4-1|TRBJ2-3|NA|14
TGCGCCAGCAGCCAAGAGCGAGGGACAGATACGCAGTATTTT
CASSQERGTDTQYF
>TRBD1|TRBV7-8|TRBJ1-2|NA|15
TGTGCCAGCAGCCCGCGGACAGGCAACGACTATGGCTACACCTTC
CASSPRTGNDYGYTF
>NA|TRBV4-2|TRBJ1-5|NA|17
TGTGCCAGCAGCCAAGACATAAATTCAGGGGCCTGGCAGCCCCAGCATTTT
CASSQDINSGAWQPQHF
>NA|TRBV19|TRBJ2-7|NA|14
TGTGCCAGTAGTATCACAGGTGGACCCTACGAGCAGTACTTC
CASSITGGPYEQYF
>NA|TRBV3-1/TRBV3-2|TRBJ2-3|once|12
TGTGCCAGCAGCACCCTCACAGATACGCAGTATTTT
CASSTLTDTQYF
>NA|TRBV3-1/TRBV3-2|TRBJ2-2|NA|15
TGTGCCAGCAGCCAAGATTTTGGCAACACCGGGGAGCTGTTTTTT
CASSQDFGNTGELFF
>NA|TRBV7-2|TRBJ2-5|NA|14
TGTGCCAGCAGCTTAGGGGGACTCCAAGAGACCCAGTACTTC
CASSLGGLQETQYF
>TRBD1|TRBV2|TRBJ1-6|NA|15
TGTGCCAGCAGTGAAACGGGACAGCGTAATTCACCCCTCCACTTT
CASSETGQRNSPLHF
>NA|TRBV11-1|TRBJ1-2|NA|13
TGTGCCAGCAGCTTGGGGCAGGGATATGGCTACACCTTC
CASSLGQGYGYTF
>TRBD2|TRBV18|TRBJ2-1|once|15
TGTGCCAGCTCACCACCTAGCGGGGGGGTCAATGAGCAGTTCTTC
CASSPPSGGVNEQFF
>NA|TRBV2|TRBJ1-6|NA|14
TGTGCCAGCAAGACGGACAGTAATAATTCACCCCTCCACTTT
CASKTDSNNSPLHF
>NA|TRBV18|TRBJ1-1|NA|15
TGTGCCAGCTCCCCCCCCGTTGGAGCGAACACTGAAGCTTTCTTT
CASSPPVGANTEAFF
>TRBD2|TRBV30|TRBJ2-5|once|13
TGTGCCTGGAGTCTACAAGCGGGGGAGACCCAGTACTTC
CAWSLQAGETQYF
>TRBD1|TRBV12-5|TRBJ2-2|NA|15
TGTGCTAGTGGCCCCGGACAGGGGGCGGGCGGGGAGCTGTTTTTT
CASGPGQGAGGELFF
>NA|TRBV5-1|TRBJ2-2|NA|14
TGCGCCAGCAGCACGGGACATAACACCGGGGAGCTGTTTTTT
CASSTGHNTGELFF
>NA|TRBV19|TRBJ2-2|NA|15
TGTGCCTCAGGACCCAAGCGGGTGAACACCGGGGAGCTGTTTTTT
CASGPKRVNTGELFF
>NA|TRBV6-1|TRBJ1-2|NA|14
TGTGCCAGCAGTGAAAATGGGGTGGACTATGGCTACACCTTC
CASSENGVDYGYTF
>TRBD2|TRBV6-2/TRBV6-3|TRBJ2-1|NA|16
TGTGCCAGCAGTTACTCTTATAGCGGGGGGGCCCTCTTGCAGTTCTTC
CASSYSYSGGALLQFF
>TRBD1|TRBV7-2|TRBJ1-5|NA|14
TGTGCCAGCAGCTTTACAGGGGGCAATCAGCCCCAGCATTTT
CASSFTGGNQPQHF
>NA|TRBV4-3|TRBJ1-1|NA|13
TGCGCCAGCAGCCTCAGCAGGTCGGGGGAGGCTTTCTTT
CASSLSRSGEAFF
>NA|TRBV9|TRBJ2-7|NA|15
TGTGCCAGCAGCCCCGACCCGGGCAGCTCCTACGAGCAGTACTTC
CASSPDPGSSYEQYF
>NA|TRBV4-2|TRBJ1-5|NA|15
TGTGCCAGCAGCCAAGGGGGCTTGGGGGAACAGCCCCAGCATTTT
CASSQGGLGEQPQHF
>NA|TRBV12-3/TRBV12-4|TRBJ1-5|NA|13
TGTGCCAGCAGTTTAACAGGGAATCAGCCCCAGCATTTT
CASSLTGNQPQHF
>TRBD2|TRBV19|TRBJ2-1|once|15
TGTGCCAGTGGGTTCGGGGGGTTCGCCTACAATGAGCAGTTCTTC
CASGFGGFAYNEQFF
>NA|TRBV7-9|TRBJ2-5|NA|17
TGTGCCAGCAGCTCCCGGCGGGGTAGGGGCCCGCAAGAGACCCAGTACTTC
CASSSRRGRGPQETQYF
>NA|TRBV6-2/TRBV6-3|TRBJ1-2|NA|15
TGTGCCAGCAGCTTGCCGGGACGTTCTAACTATGGCTACACCTTC
CASSLPGRSNYGYTF
>NA|TRBV29-1|TRBJ1-2|once|13
TGCAGCGTTATAGGAGACGGGGATAAAGGCTACACCTTC
CSVIGDGDKGYTF
>NA|TRBV7-2|TRBJ2-2|NA|12
TGTGCCAGCAGCCCCTCCACCGGGGAGCTGTTTTTT
CASSPSTGELFF
>NA|TRBV27|TRBJ1-1|NA|14
TGTGCCAGCAGTCCCACAACACTGAACACTGAAGCTTTCTTT
CASSPTTLNTEAFF
>TRBD1|TRBV19|TRBJ2-7|NA|15
TGTGCCAGTAGTGGACAGGGGAGGCAGGCCTACGAGCAGTACTTC
CASSGQGRQAYEQYF
>NA|TRBV6-2/TRBV6-3|TRBJ2-2|once|14
TGTGCCAGCAGTTTTCAACAGGGCACCGGGGAGCTGTTTTTT
CASSFQQGTGELFF
>NA|TRBV9|TRBJ2-3|NA|14
TGTGCCAGCAGCGGGGGGTCGGTCACAGATACGCAGTATTTT
CASSGGSVTDTQYF
>NA|TRBV12-3/TRBV12-4|TRBJ2-3|NA|13
TGTGCCAGCAGTTTGCGACTCTCAGATACGCAGTATTTT
CASSLRLSDTQYF
>NA|TRBV15|TRBJ2-7|NA|13
TGTGCCACCAGCAGAGATAAGGGGTACGAGCAGTACTTC
CATSRDKGYEQYF
>NA|TRBV19|TRBJ1-5|NA|15
TGTGCCAGTAGTATCCCTCCATCAGGGGTGCAGCCCCAGCATTTT
CASSIPPSGVQPQHF
>TRBD2|TRBV7-9|TRBJ2-2|NA|15
TGTGCCAGCAGCCTTAGGGGACTAGCCACCGGGGAGCTGTTTTTT
CASSLRGLATGELFF